The 5 T cell receptor beta chains presented below share a single source sample, sequenced in a study of blood T cell repertoires in COVID-19 (dated by TCRdb to between 2020 and 2021). The method behind the library was the immunoSEQ multiplex PCR assay. The table was pulled from immuneACCESS by TCRdb, which kept in-frame rearrangements only. Such tables lose some clones; where checked, under half of the loss comes from unresolved V genes, and the rest has no known cause. The sample records about 230,000 clones, 85% to 90% of which are singletons. The ten largest clones capture around a tenth of the sample. Sequencing was carried out using peripheral blood. Receptors were obtained from a man aged 50 or older with COVID-19, enrolled during active disease.

Details on this clone: Possible read error: a much larger clone is one base away. CDR3 nucleotide sequence: TGTGCCAGTCGTCGGGCGGGGGGTCATGCCTACAAGCAGTACTTC. Translated: CASRRAGGHAYKQYF. V gene TRBV19 combines with J gene TRBJ2-7; 8 bases agree with TRBD2. CDR1 is LNHDA, CDR2 SQIVND, per germline (reference sequence). This CDR3 has 15 amino acids.

The rearrangement joins TRBV19 to TRBJ1-4; D may be TRBD1 (6 bases). The germline CDR1 and CDR2 sequences are LNHDA and SQIVND (reference sequence). Trimming took 2 bases from V and 3 from J, leaving 10 bases between them. The CDR3 has 15 residues. The CDR3 region has the DNA TGTGCCAGTAGTATACGGGGGGCAGCTAATGAAAAACTGTTTTTT. It yields the protein CASSIRGAANEKLFF.

V and J are TRBV7-8 and TRBJ2-7; TRBD1 might be the D (6 bases). The CDR3 is 16 residues long. CDR1 SGHVS and CDR2 FQNEAQ come from the germline V gene. Trimming took off 0 bases at V and 4 bases at J, with 16 bases between the two ends. The DNA of the CDR3 is TGTGCCAGCAGCTTAGCGAGGGACATCCGAGGTTACGAGCAGTACTTC. Its translation: CASSLARDIRGYEQYF.

This clone has only a few counts. The chain recombines TRBV15 with TRBJ2-7; a possible D gene is TRBD2 (6 bases). CDR3 length equals 14 residues. V lost 5 bases to trimming and J lost 3 bases, with 14 bases between them. CDR1 and CDR2 from the germline V gene are LNHNV and YYDKDF (reference sequence). The CDR3 coding sequence is TGTGCCACCAGCCGTACGGGACTGAACTACGAGCAGTACTTC. Its protein is CATSRTGLNYEQYF.

The CDR3 DNA is TGTGCCAGCACCAAATCGGGGGGTTCCTACAATGAGCAGTTCTTC. It is translated as CASTKSGGSYNEQFF. The chain joins TRBV7-9 to TRBJ2-1; 7 nucleotides agree with TRBD2. The germline CDR1 and CDR2 sequences are SEHNR and FQNEAQ (reference sequence). CDR3 size: 15 residues. V lost 7 bases to trimming and J lost 1 base; unmatched junction nucleotides: 7. The whole variable domain, filled in from reference TRBV7-9 and TRBJ2-1, reads DTGVSQNPRHKITKRGQNVTFRCDPISEHNRLYWYRQTLGQGPEFLTYFQNEAQLEKSRLLSDRFSAERPKGSFSTLEIQRTEQGDSAMYLCASTKSGGSYNEQFFGPGTRLTVL.